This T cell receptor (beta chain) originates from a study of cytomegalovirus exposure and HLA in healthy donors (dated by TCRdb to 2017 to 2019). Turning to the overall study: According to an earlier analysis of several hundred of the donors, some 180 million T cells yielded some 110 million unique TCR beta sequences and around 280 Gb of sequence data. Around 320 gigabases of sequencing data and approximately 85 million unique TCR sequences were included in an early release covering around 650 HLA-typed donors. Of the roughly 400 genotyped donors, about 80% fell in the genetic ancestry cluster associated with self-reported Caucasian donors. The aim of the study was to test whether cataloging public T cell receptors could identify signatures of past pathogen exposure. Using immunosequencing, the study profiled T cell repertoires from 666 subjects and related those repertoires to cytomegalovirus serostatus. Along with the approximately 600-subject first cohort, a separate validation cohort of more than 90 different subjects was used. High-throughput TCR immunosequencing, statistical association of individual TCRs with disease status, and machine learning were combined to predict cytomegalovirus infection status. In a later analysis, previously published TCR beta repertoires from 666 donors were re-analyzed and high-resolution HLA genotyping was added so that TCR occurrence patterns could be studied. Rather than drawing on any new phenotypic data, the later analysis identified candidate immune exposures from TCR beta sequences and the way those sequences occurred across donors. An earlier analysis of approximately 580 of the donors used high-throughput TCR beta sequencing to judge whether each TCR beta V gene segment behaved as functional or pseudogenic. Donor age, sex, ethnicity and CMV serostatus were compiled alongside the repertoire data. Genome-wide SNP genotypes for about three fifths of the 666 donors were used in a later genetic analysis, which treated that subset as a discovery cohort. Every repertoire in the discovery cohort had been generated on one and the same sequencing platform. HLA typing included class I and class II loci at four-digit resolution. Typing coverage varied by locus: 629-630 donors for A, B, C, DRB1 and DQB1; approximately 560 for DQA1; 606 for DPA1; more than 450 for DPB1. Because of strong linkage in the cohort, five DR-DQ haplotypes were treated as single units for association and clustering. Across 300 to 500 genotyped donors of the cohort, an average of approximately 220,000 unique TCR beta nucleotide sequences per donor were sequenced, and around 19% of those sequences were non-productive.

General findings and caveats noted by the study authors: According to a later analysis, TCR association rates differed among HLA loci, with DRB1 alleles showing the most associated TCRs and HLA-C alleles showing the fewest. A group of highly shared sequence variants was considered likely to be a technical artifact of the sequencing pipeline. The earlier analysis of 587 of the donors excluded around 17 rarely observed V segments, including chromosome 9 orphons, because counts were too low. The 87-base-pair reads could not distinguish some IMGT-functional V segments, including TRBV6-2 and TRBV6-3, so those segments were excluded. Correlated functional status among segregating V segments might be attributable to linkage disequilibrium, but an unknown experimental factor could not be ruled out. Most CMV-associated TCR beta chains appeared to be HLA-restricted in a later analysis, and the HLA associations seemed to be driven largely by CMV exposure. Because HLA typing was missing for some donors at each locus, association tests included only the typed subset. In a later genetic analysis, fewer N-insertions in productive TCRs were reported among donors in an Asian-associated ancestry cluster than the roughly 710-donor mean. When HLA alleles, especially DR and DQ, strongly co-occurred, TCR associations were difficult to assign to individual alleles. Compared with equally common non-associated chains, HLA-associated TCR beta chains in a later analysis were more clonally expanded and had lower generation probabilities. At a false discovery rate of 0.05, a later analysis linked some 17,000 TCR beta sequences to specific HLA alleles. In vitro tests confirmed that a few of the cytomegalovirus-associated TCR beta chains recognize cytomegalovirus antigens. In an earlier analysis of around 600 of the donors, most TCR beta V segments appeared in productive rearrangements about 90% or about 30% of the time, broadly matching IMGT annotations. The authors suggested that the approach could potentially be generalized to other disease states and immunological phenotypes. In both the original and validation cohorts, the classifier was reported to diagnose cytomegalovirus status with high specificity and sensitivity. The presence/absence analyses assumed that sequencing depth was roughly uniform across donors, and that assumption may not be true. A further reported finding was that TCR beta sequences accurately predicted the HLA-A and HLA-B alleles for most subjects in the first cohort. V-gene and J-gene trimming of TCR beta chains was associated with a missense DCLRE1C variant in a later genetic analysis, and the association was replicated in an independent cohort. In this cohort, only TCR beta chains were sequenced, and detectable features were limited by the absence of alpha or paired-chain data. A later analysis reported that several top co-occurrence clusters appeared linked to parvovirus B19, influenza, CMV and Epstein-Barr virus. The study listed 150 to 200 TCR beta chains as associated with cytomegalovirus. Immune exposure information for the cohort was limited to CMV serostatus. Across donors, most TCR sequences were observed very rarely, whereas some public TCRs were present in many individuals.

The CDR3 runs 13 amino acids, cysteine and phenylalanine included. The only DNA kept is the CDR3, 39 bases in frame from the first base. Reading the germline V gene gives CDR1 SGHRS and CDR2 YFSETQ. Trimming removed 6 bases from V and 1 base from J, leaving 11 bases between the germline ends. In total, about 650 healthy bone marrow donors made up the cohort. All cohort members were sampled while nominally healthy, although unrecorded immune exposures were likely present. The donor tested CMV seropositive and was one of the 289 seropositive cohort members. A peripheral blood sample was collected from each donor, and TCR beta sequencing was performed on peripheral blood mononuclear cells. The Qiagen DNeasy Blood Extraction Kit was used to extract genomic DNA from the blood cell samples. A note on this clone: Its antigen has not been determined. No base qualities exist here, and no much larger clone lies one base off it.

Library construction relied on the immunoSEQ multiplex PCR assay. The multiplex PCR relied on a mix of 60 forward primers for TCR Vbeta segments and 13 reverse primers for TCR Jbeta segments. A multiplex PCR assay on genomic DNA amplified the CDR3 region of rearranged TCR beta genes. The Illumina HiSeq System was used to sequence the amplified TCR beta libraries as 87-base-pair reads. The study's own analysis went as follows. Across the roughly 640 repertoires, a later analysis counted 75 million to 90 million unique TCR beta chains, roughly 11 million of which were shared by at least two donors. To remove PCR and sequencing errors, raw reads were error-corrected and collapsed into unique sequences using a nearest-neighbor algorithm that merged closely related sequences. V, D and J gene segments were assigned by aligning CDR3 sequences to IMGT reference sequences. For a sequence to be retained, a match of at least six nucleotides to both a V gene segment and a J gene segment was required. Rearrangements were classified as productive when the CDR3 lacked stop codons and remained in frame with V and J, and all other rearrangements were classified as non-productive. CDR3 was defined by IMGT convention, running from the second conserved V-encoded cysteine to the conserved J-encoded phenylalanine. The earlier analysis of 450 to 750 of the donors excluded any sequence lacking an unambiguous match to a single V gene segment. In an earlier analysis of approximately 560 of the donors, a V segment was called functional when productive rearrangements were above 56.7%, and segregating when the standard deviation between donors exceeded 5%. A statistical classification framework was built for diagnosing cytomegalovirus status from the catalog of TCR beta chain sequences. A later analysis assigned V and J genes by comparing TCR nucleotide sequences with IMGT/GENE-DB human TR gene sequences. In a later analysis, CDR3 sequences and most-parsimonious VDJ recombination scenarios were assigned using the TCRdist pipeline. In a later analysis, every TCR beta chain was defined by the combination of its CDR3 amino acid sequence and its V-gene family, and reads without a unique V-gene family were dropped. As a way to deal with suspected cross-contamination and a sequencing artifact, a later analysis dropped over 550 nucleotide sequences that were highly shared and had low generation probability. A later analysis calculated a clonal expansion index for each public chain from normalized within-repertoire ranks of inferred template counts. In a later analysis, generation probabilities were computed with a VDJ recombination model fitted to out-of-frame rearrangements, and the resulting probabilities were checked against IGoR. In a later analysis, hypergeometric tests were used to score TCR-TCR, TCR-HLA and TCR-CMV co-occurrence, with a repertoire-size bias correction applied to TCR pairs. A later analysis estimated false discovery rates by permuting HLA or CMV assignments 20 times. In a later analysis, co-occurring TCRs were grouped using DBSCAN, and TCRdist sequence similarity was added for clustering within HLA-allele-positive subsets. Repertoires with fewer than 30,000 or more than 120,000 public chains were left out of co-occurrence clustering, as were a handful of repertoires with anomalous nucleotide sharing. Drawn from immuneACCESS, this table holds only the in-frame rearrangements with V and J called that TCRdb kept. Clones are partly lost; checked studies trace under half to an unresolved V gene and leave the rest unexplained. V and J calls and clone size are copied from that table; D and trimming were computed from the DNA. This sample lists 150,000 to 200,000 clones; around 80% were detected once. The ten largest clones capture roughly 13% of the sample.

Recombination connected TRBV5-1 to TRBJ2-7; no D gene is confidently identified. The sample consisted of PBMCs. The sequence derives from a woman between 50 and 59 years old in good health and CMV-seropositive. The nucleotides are TGCGCCAGCAACTCAGACACGTCCTACGAGCAGTACTTC. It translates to CASNSDTSYEQYF.